The text below deals with one TCR beta chain. Its antigen is still unknown. The sample holds no much larger clone one base away, and base qualities are not on file. Compared with germline, V lacks 0 bases and J lacks 0 bases; bases without a gene match: 1. From cysteine to phenylalanine, the CDR3 is 15 amino acids long. Only the CDR3 DNA stays, 45 bases, in frame from base 1. The germline V gene specifies SQVTM as CDR1 and ANQGSEA as CDR2. Library creation used the immunoSEQ multiplex PCR assay. In most patients, genomic DNA was isolated using the Qiagen DNeasy Blood and Tissue Kit and sent frozen to Adaptive Biotechnologies for TCR sequencing. For most patients, genomic DNA was subjected to high-throughput TCR-beta CDR3 sequencing by Adaptive Biotechnologies. On the study's bioinformatics: Adaptive's ImmunoSEQ software was the source of the TCR sequencing data for roughly 19 patients, while a few other patients were processed with MiXCR and VDJtools. CD4 versus CD8 sorting errors were corrected by removing sequences found in both subsets at a frequency ratio below 5:1. CDR3 nucleotide sequences shared between donor and recipient were removed because the origin of such sequences could not be assigned. At least 2-fold expansion over unstimulated cells and a minimum CFSE-low frequency of 0.002% (template counts) or 0.001% (read counts) were required for clones to be classified as alloreactive. Clones detected in sequenced pre-transplant spleen, lymph node, or MLR CFSE-low populations of the donor or recipient were defined as mappable. The cumulative frequency of alloreactive clones was calculated as a percentage of all sequences, weighted by copy number. Not all clones reach the TCRdb copy of this immuneACCESS table, which keeps in-frame sequences only. Checked studies attribute under half of the gap to unresolved V genes and leave the rest unexplained. V and J calls plus clone size are reproduced from that table; the DNA served to infer D and trimming. For this sample there are around 70,000 clones; about 89% appear just once. The top ten hold 2.5% of the sample.

The time point label here, explained by the study, means: cells obtained before transplantation from donor or recipient. CD3+CD4+ and CD3+CD8+ populations were FACS-sorted from unstimulated pre-transplant donor and recipient cells taken from spleen or lymph nodes. The source of the sample is a study of graft-versus-host responses after intestinal transplantation (dated by TCRdb to the early 2020s). Describing the broader study: The transplants that recipients got were multivisceral, liver-intestinal, or isolated intestinal. All recipients received anti-thymocyte globulin induction followed by maintenance tacrolimus and steroids for around three years. Instead of going to the commercial service, samples from a few later patients were sequenced in-house on an Illumina MiSeq and processed with MiXCR. After intestinal transplantation, graft-versus-host and host-versus-graft alloreactive T cell clones were followed in the graft, circulation and bone marrow using bulk TCR-beta CDR3 sequencing. The cohort enrolled 24 intestinal transplant recipients, one of whom was a retransplant, and a few patients without pretransplant specimens were excluded. Alloreactive clones were identified by sequencing pre-transplant mixed lymphocyte reaction products and comparing them with unstimulated pre-transplant donor and recipient T cells. Donor T cell macrochimerism was defined as a peak of at least 4% donor T cells among recipient peripheral blood mononuclear cells.

The full study reports these points: Peak levels of circulating GvH clones were associated with declines in HvG clones early after transplant. In patients with donor T cell macrochimerism, the allografts had high GvH to HvG T cell clonal ratios. The relatively low number and heterogeneity of intestinal transplant patients limited the conclusions. GvH clones were found in recipient bone marrow, and some of the GvH clones appeared earlier in ileal mucosa or blood, which is consistent with an intestinal mucosal origin.

The sequencing here drew on unstimulated CD8+ T cells sorted from spleen or lymph node cells, taken before intestinal transplant. The origin of this receptor is a human donor who received an intestinal transplant. The chain is encoded by TRBV29-1 joined to TRBJ2-2, and 7 junctional nucleotides match TRBD2. The CDR3 sequence is CSVEEGGTNTGELFF. Read as DNA, the sequence is TGCAGCGTTGAAGAGGGGGGGACGAACACCGGGGAGCTGTTTTTT.